The 22 T cell receptor beta chains presented below share a single source sample, sequenced in a study of cytomegalovirus exposure and HLA in healthy donors (dated by TCRdb to about 2017). Library construction relied on the immunoSEQ multiplex PCR assay. The multiplex PCR relied on a mix of 60 forward primers for TCR Vbeta segments and 13 reverse primers for TCR Jbeta segments. Here the immuneACCESS table is served through TCRdb, limited to in-frame sequences with V and J called. Missing clones are a known gap in these copies; in checked studies unresolved V genes cover under half, and the rest lacks a known reason. This sample is represented by fewer than 250,000 clones; 75% to 80% of them were singletons. Roughly 1.9% of the sample belongs to the ten largest clones. Sequences were obtained from PBMCs. These receptors originate from a young man in good health and CMV-seronegative.

The rearrangement links TRBV29-1 to TRBJ1-1, with 7 bases fitting TRBD1. The V gene end was trimmed by 2 bases and the J gene end by 11 bases; junction bases not matched to a gene: 5. This CDR3 is 11 amino acids long. CDR1 and CDR2 from the germline V gene are SQVTM and ANQGSEA. CDR3 sequence (DNA): TGCAGCGTTGAACAGGGGGATTCGGCTTTCTTT. It encodes CSVEQGDSAFF.

V usage is TRBV6-5 and J usage is TRBJ2-3, with 12 nucleotides matching TRBD2. The CDR3 loop spans 16 amino acids. The junction had 3 bases not matched to a gene; V was cut back by 2 bases and J by 3 bases. Germline values: CDR1 MNHEY, CDR2 SVGAGI. CDR3 loop: CASSYAGLAGTDTQYF. The CDR3, as DNA: TGTGCCAGCAGTTACGCCGGACTAGCGGGAACAGATACGCAGTATTTT.

This rearrangement joins TRBV5-6 to TRBJ2-5; no clear D. The CDR3 totals 13 residues. V dropped 0 bases and J dropped 1 base, with 4 bases sitting between them. Germline V CDR1 and CDR2: SGHDT, YYEEEE. CDR3 loop: CASSLVSQETQYF. The CDR3 bases are TGTGCCAGCAGCTTGGTATCCCAAGAGACCCAGTACTTC.

V gene TRBV27 combines with J gene TRBJ2-3; 8 bases are a match to TRBD1. The germline V gene encodes CDR1 MNHEY and CDR2 SMNVEV (reference sequence). Unmatched junction bases numbered 12, after V lost 3 bases and J lost 4 bases. The CDR3 is 17 amino acids. DNA for the CDR3: TGTGCCAGCAGTTTTCCCTCCGGACAGGGTGCTGCAGATACGCAGTATTTT. Translation gives CASSFPSGQGAADTQYF.

The gene calls are TRBV7-6 and TRBJ2-5, with TRBD2 identical over 14 bases. The CDR3 has 16 residues. Germline CDR1 SGHVS, CDR2 FNYEAQ. V lost 5 bases, J lost 4 bases, and 6 bases stayed unmatched. CDR3 loop: CASSRGTSGSRETQYF. The DNA of the CDR3 is TGTGCCAGCAGCCGGGGGACTAGCGGGAGTAGAGAGACCCAGTACTTC. The complete variable domain, with remaining parts taken from reference TRBV7-6 and TRBJ2-5, reads GAGVSQSPRYKVTKRGQDVALRCDPISGHVSLYWYRQALGQGPEFLTYFNYEAQQDKSGLPNDRFSAERPEGSISTLTIQRTEQRDSAMYRCASSRGTSGSRETQYFGPGTRLLVL.

CDR3 in amino acids: CSVEELPGLAGALYNEQFF. The CDR3, as DNA: TGCAGCGTTGAAGAACTCCCGGGACTAGCGGGGGCCCTTTACAATGAGCAGTTCTTC. This chain uses TRBV29-1 with TRBJ2-1; 14 bases map to TRBD2. V shed 0 bases and J 4 bases; nucleotides not matched to a gene: 11. CDR1 is SQVTM, CDR2 ANQGSEA, per germline. CDR3 length: 19 residues.

This clone occurred a few times. V usage is TRBV4-2 and J usage is TRBJ1-2; 8 nucleotides agree with TRBD1. This CDR3 spans 16 amino acids. The junction had 7 bases not matched to a gene; V was cut back by 4 bases and J by 0 bases. Germline lookup yields CDR1 LGHNA and CDR2 YNFKEQ. CDR3 coding DNA: TGTGCCAGCAGCCCAACCGGACAGGGAGCTAACTATGGCTACACCTTC. Residues: CASSPTGQGANYGYTF.

The chain's CDR3 is CASSPTLRDYYEQYF. The CDR3 bases are TGTGCCAGCAGCCCGACCCTCAGGGACTACTACGAGCAGTACTTC. The chain combines TRBV5-6 with TRBJ2-7, with 7 bases aligning to TRBD2. V gave up 4 bases and J gave up 3 bases; unmatched junction bases: 10. CDR1 is SGHDT and CDR2 is YYEEEE in the germline V gene. The CDR3 extends over 15 amino acids.

The genes are TRBV28 and TRBJ1-1; D is uncertain. V lost 3 bases and J lost 4, with 12 bases in between. The CDR3 has 14 residues. Per the germline V gene, CDR1 is MDHEN and CDR2 is SYDVKM. This CDR3 reads CASSLLEYITEAFF. CDR3 sequence (DNA): TGTGCCAGCAGTTTGTTGGAGTACATCACTGAAGCTTTCTTT. Full variable domain (outside the CDR3, taken from reference TRBV28 and TRBJ1-1): DVKVTQSSRYLVKRTGEKVFLECVQDMDHENMFWYRQDPGLGLRLIYFSYDVKMKEKGDIPEGYSVSREKKERFSLILESASTNQTSMYLCASSLLEYITEAFFGQGTRLTVV.

Here the CDR3 DNA reads TGTGCCAGCTCACTCGACAGGGGGCCCGTCACTGAAGCTTTCTTT. Translation: CASSLDRGPVTEAFF. The V gene is TRBV18, the J gene TRBJ1-1; 10 bases fit TRBD1. Losses at the gene ends were 4 bases for V and 4 bases for J; bases not matched to a gene: 6. CDR1 and CDR2 from the germline V gene are KGHSH and LQKENI. This CDR3 contains 15 residues.

This clone was detected a few times. The genes are TRBV7-9 and TRBJ2-2; 7 bases fit TRBD2. Germline V gene sequence: CDR1 SEHNR, CDR2 FQNEAQ (reference sequence). This CDR3 region has 15 residues. The J segment lost 5 bases and the V segment lost 4 bases, leaving 7 bases of the junction unmatched. CDR3 loop: CASSSGSGSTGELFF. The CDR3 nucleotides read TGTGCCAGCAGCTCTGGTAGCGGGTCGACCGGGGAGCTGTTTTTT.

The V gene is TRBV9, the J gene TRBJ2-1; 10 bases fit TRBD2. CDR3 length equals 15 residues. After removal of 0 bases from V and 7 bases from J, the junction contained 4 bases not matched to a gene. Germline assignment: CDR1 SGDLS and CDR2 YYNGEE. CDR3 nucleotides: TGTGCCAGCAGCGTAGGTAGCGGGAGGAGAAATGAGCAGTTCTTC. Its protein is CASSVGSGRRNEQFF.

This rearrangement joins TRBV4-2 to TRBJ1-2; a weak D match, TRBD1 (5 bases). The germline V and J ends were trimmed by 6 bases and 4 bases, with 21 bases remaining between them. The CDR3 runs 16 residues. Per the germline V gene, CDR1 is LGHNA and CDR2 is YNFKEQ. CDR3 in amino acids: CASRPTARDFGYGYTF. CDR3 DNA: TGTGCCAGCAGACCGACAGCCCGGGACTTCGGCTATGGCTACACCTTC.

The chain uses TRBV11-2 and TRBJ2-3, with D possibly TRBD1 on 6 matching bases. The germline V gene has CDR1 SGHAT and CDR2 FQNNGV. V gave up 3 bases and J gave up 3 bases, with 10 bases separating them. The length of the CDR3 is 14 residues. The CDR3 DNA reads as TGTGCCAGCAGCTTTGTTCAGGGGACAGATACGCAGTATTTT. Translated, it gives CASSFVQGTDTQYF. The entire variable domain, with the rest obtained from reference TRBV11-2 and TRBJ2-3, is as follows: EAGVAQSPRYKIIEKRQSVAFWCNPISGHATLYWYQQILGQGPKLLIQFQNNGVVDDSQLPKDRFSAERLKGVDSTLKIQPAKLEDSAVYLCASSFVQGTDTQYFGPGTRLTVL.

The rearrangement joins TRBV5-1 to TRBJ2-2; D not resolved. Looked up from germline, CDR1 is SGHRS and CDR2 is YFSETQ. CDR3 length: 14 amino acids. V was shortened by 0 bases and J by 6 bases, with 9 bases between the two germline ends. The CDR3: CASSLADRAGELFF. The CDR3 nucleotides read TGCGCCAGCAGCTTGGCCGATCGCGCCGGGGAGCTGTTTTTT. Full variable domain (remainder filled in from reference TRBV5-1 and TRBJ2-2): KAGVTQTPRYLIKTRGQQVTLSCSPISGHRSVSWYQQTPGQGLQFLFEYFSETQRNKGNFPGRFSGRQFSNSRSEMNVSTLELGDSALYLCASSLADRAGELFFGEGSRLTVL.

The chain uses TRBV6-5 and TRBJ2-3; 7 bases are a match to TRBD1. This CDR3 has 16 residues. The V segment lost 4 bases and the J segment 4 bases; nucleotides outside the gene matches: 11. Germline V gene data show CDR1 as MNHEY and CDR2 as SVGAGI. The CDR3: CASSSAVNRGADTQYF. The CDR3 DNA is TGTGCCAGCAGTTCCGCGGTTAACAGGGGTGCAGATACGCAGTATTTT.

The chain carries TRBV7-2 and TRBJ2-3, with 8 bases fitting TRBD2. The CDR3 is 16 residues long. Trimming cost V 4 bases and J 0 bases; bases outside gene matches: 6. The germline V gene has CDR1 SGHTA and CDR2 FQGNSA. CDR3 bases: TGTGCCAGCAGCTCCATCGGGGGGGGTAGCACAGATACGCAGTATTTT. It yields the protein CASSSIGGGSTDTQYF.

CDR3 DNA: TGTGCCAGTCCGGACAGATACACCGGGGAGCTGTTTTTT. Amino acid sequence: CASPDRYTGELFF. V and J are TRBV19 and TRBJ2-2, with D possibly TRBD1 on 6 matching bases. This CDR3 comprises 13 residues. V was cut by 8 bases and J by 3 bases, with 10 bases left in between. Per germline, CDR1 LNHDA and CDR2 SQIVND (reference sequence).

There are a few counts of this clone. The chain carries TRBV6-6 and TRBJ1-5; TRBD1 agrees at 8 bases. The length of the CDR3 is 15 residues. Germline CDR1 is MNHNY and CDR2 is SVGAGI (reference sequence). V was clipped by 6 bases and J by 4 bases; unmatched bases: 8. CDR3 protein: CASRDGTGTNQPQHF. DNA of the CDR3: TGTGCCAGCAGGGACGGGACAGGTACAAATCAGCCCCAGCATTTT.

The chain couples TRBV4-2 to TRBJ2-5; TRBD2 matches 7 bases. CDR1 LGHNA and CDR2 YNFKEQ come from the germline V gene. Trimming cost V 2 bases and J 0 bases; bases outside gene matches: 3. The CDR3 length is 15 residues. The CDR3 bases are TGTGCCAGCAGCCAACCCAGCGGGGACCAAGAGACCCAGTACTTC. Translating it yields CASSQPSGDQETQYF.

This clone has only one observation. The chain combines TRBV7-6 with TRBJ1-1, with D maybe TRBD1 (6 bases). Trimming removed 4 bases from V and 3 bases from J, with 12 bases in between. CDR3 length: 14 residues. Per the germline V gene, CDR1 is SGHVS and CDR2 is FNYEAQ. CDR3 sequence: CASSYLGGDTEAFF. For the CDR3, the DNA is TGTGCCAGCAGCTACCTAGGGGGGGACACTGAAGCTTTCTTT.

The genes are TRBV7-3 and TRBJ1-2, with TRBD1 identical over 7 bases. J was trimmed by 5 bases and V by 5 bases; bases with no gene match: 5. The CDR3 is 13 residues long. Germline V gives CDR1 SGHTA, CDR2 FQGTGA. This CDR3 is CASSASGGYGYTF. Here the CDR3 DNA reads TGTGCCAGCAGCGCCTCAGGGGGATATGGCTACACCTTC.